Shown below are 32 T cell receptor beta chains from a single sample sequenced in a study of T cell responses to AZD1222 COVID-19 vaccine. The table came from immunoSEQ multiplex PCR; TCRdb's copy has only in-frame clones and leaves some out. The table lists around 150,000 clones, approximately 90% of them singletons, with 1.9% in the top ten. Sequences were derived from peripheral blood, sampled on day 0 of AZD1222 vaccination. Receptor source: an adult in good health.

As regards this clone: The sample holds other DNA sequences that translate to the same CDR3. This chain links TRBV29-1 with TRBJ1-1, with D perhaps TRBD1 (5 bases). CDR3 length: 12 residues. The germline V and J ends were trimmed by 0 bases and 4 bases, with 6 bases remaining between them. Per the germline V gene, CDR1 is SQVTM and CDR2 is ANQGSEA. CDR3 coding DNA: TGCAGCGTTGAAGAGGGGCGCACTGAAGCTTTCTTT. Translating it yields CSVEEGRTEAFF.

The chain carries TRBV27 and TRBJ2-2; D call uncertain. There are 13 residues in the CDR3. Trimming shortened V by 8 bases and J by 2 bases, and 9 bases separated the two germline ends. Germline V gene data show CDR1 as MNHEY and CDR2 as SMNVEV (reference sequence). CDR3 DNA: TGTGCCAGCCGGGCCCTAAACACCGGGGAGCTGTTTTTT. Protein: CASRALNTGELFF.

This clone was detected a few times. The chain has TRBV7-2 and TRBJ1-1; weak D call: TRBD1 (5 bases). The V gene lost 4 bases and the J gene lost 4 bases, with 19 bases spanning the gap. The CDR3 runs to 16 residues. Germline V CDR1 and CDR2: SGHTA, FQGNSA. CDR3 amino acids: CASSSGLIQGGTEAFF. In DNA form, the CDR3 reads TGTGCCAGCAGCTCGGGACTGATCCAAGGCGGCACTGAAGCTTTCTTT. Full variable domain (missing parts from reference TRBV7-2 and TRBJ1-1): GAGVSQSPSNKVTEKGKDVELRCDPISGHTALYWYRQSLGQGLEFLIYFQGNSAPDKSGLPSDRFSAERTGGSVSTLTIQRTQQEDSAVYLCASSSGLIQGGTEAFFGQGTRLTVV.

The V call is TRBV6-5, the J call TRBJ1-6; 10 nucleotides align to TRBD1. This CDR3 contains 13 residues. The trim removed 6 bases at V and 10 bases at J, leaving 3 bases unmatched. From germline, CDR1 is MNHEY and CDR2 SVGAGI. The CDR3 protein is CASSGTGVSPLHF. DNA of the CDR3: TGTGCCAGCAGCGGGACAGGGGTATCACCCCTCCACTTT.

The chain combines TRBV3-1 (or the pseudogene TRBV3-2) with TRBJ1-1; D gene ambiguous. CDR3 length: 15 residues. Germline CDR1 reads LGHDT; CDR2 reads YNNKEL (reference sequence). Trimming took 1 base from V and 0 from J, leaving 9 bases between them. The CDR3 nucleotides are TGTGCCAGCAGCCAAGCCCCCCGGGTGAACACTGAAGCTTTCTTT. This translates into CASSQAPRVNTEAFF.

In its sample, this clone was seen a few times. This chain links TRBV6-5 with TRBJ1-6; D not certain. V gave up 1 base and J gave up 3 bases, with 10 bases separating them. The CDR3 has 16 residues. The germline V gene encodes CDR1 MNHEY and CDR2 SVGAGI. CDR3 region: CASSYLGGSYNSPLHF. The CDR3 DNA reads TGTGCCAGCAGTTACTTAGGCGGTAGCTATAATTCACCCCTCCACTTT.

The rearrangement links TRBV11-3 to TRBJ2-3, with D perhaps TRBD2 (5 bases). The CDR3 consists of 15 residues. CDR1 and CDR2 from the germline V gene are SGHNT and YENEEA. V was clipped by 1 base and J by 1 base, with 9 bases between them. CDR3 DNA sequence: TGTGCCAGCAGCTTAGGAGGGTCCCGCACAGATACGCAGTATTTT. Its translation: CASSLGGSRTDTQYF.

This chain uses TRBV10-1 with TRBJ1-2; D uncertain. Germline assignment: CDR1 WNHNN and CDR2 SYGVQD (reference sequence). The CDR3 runs 13 residues. The germline V and J ends were trimmed by 6 bases and 3 bases, with 11 bases remaining between them. The CDR3 sequence is CASSRQRDYGYTF. The CDR3 nucleotides are TGCGCCAGCAGCCGGCAGAGGGACTATGGCTACACCTTC.

This chain links TRBV9 with TRBJ1-2, with 8 bases lining up with TRBD1. This CDR3 has 17 amino acids. Germline-derived CDR1 and CDR2 are SGDLS and YYNGEE. J gave up 4 bases and V 0 bases, and 11 bases lay outside the gene matches. CDR3 nucleotide sequence: TGTGCCAGCAGCGTAGCTACGGACAGGGACTTGAGCTATGGCTACACCTTC. It encodes CASSVATDRDLSYGYTF.

This clone has only a few counts. J is TRBJ2-2 and V is TRBV5-1; D is undetermined. CDR3 length: 14 residues. V was shortened by 4 bases and J by 4 bases, with 11 bases between the two germline ends. Germline V gene sequence: CDR1 SGHRS, CDR2 YFSETQ. The CDR3 region has the DNA TGCGCCAGCAGCCCACGGGCTACCACCGGGGAGCTGTTTTTT. Translating it yields CASSPRATTGELFF.

The rearrangement links TRBV3-1 (or the pseudogene TRBV3-2) to TRBJ2-2; possibly TRBD2 for D (6 bases). The CDR3 covers 13 residues. Per germline, CDR1 LGHDT and CDR2 YNNKEL (reference sequence). Trimming removed 7 bases at V and 5 bases at J, with 11 bases between. The CDR3 is CASTWGRTGELFF. DNA of the CDR3: TGTGCCAGCACATGGGGGAGGACCGGGGAGCTGTTTTTT.

The chain links TRBV5-1 to TRBJ2-7; the match to TRBD1 covers 8 bases. CDR3 length: 15 residues. V lost 1 base, J lost 5 bases, and 8 bases stayed unmatched. Germline CDR1 SGHRS, CDR2 YFSETQ. The CDR3 DNA reads as TGCGCCAGCAGCTTGAGGACAGGGAAGGACCACGAGCAGTACTTC. It encodes CASSLRTGKDHEQYF.

Concerning this clone: A junction end diverges from the germline sequence, so it may reflect a read error. The same CDR3 is also encoded by other DNA sequences in this sample. CDR3 sequence (DNA): TGTGCCAGCAGCTTAGGAGGGGCGGACTACGGCTACACCTTC. It translates to CASSLGGADYGYTF. The chain employs TRBV11-2 and TRBJ1-2; D may be TRBD1 (5 bases). The CDR3 is 14 residues long. Germline loops: CDR1 SGHAT, CDR2 FQNNGV.

The gene calls are TRBV5-6 and TRBJ1-4; 7 positions match TRBD1. The CDR3 runs 15 residues. J lost 8 bases, V lost 4 bases, and 11 bases had no gene match. CDR1 and CDR2 from the germline V gene are SGHDT and YYEEEE. The chain's CDR3 is CASSVGQGVVEKLFF. The DNA for the CDR3 is TGTGCCAGCAGCGTTGGTCAGGGGGTGGTCGAAAAACTGTTTTTT.

J is TRBJ2-1 and V is TRBV5-6; D might be TRBD2 (5 bases). This CDR3 region has 15 residues. Germline CDR1 and CDR2: SGHDT and YYEEEE. The V end lost 2 bases, the J end lost 10 bases, and 19 bases lay between the germline ends. CDR3 nucleotide sequence: TGTGCCAGCAGCTTTAACGATAAGATGGGAGTCGAGCAGTTCTTC. This encodes CASSFNDKMGVEQFF.

This clone was observed a single time. The chain employs TRBV28 and TRBJ1-2, with 9 bases that match TRBD1. The V segment lost 2 bases and the J segment 8 bases; nucleotides outside the gene matches: 9. The CDR3 loop spans 15 amino acids. The germline gives CDR1 MDHEN, CDR2 SYDVKM. The CDR3 region is CASSLNGVQGAGYTF. The CDR3, as DNA: TGTGCCAGCAGTTTAAACGGAGTACAGGGGGCCGGCTACACCTTC.

This clone was counted once. The CDR3 DNA follows: TGTGCCAGCAGCGTAGCTCTAATCGCGGCGCAGTTCTTC. It translates to CASSVALIAAQFF. The rearrangement links TRBV9 to TRBJ2-1; D uncertain. Trimming pared 0 bases from V and 12 bases from J, leaving 13 bases between. Germline values: CDR1 SGDLS, CDR2 YYNGEE. CDR3 length equals 13 residues.

V and J are TRBV18 and TRBJ2-7; D is perhaps TRBD1 (5 bases). The germline V gene has CDR1 KGHSH and CDR2 LQKENI. This CDR3 comprises 14 residues. Trimming stripped 2 bases from V and 0 bases from J, with 8 bases between. As DNA, the CDR3 is TGTGCCAGCTCACCAATCGACAGCTCCTACGAGCAGTACTTC. Protein sequence: CASSPIDSSYEQYF.

This chain uses TRBV6-5 with TRBJ1-2; D not resolved. The CDR3 contains 15 residues. V was trimmed by 1 base and J by 0 bases, leaving 9 bases between them. Germline assignment: CDR1 MNHEY and CDR2 SVGAGI. The CDR3 DNA is TGTGCCAGCAGTTACTTCCCGCCCACTAACTATGGCTACACCTTC. It encodes CASSYFPPTNYGYTF.

J is TRBJ1-1 and V is TRBV27, with a weak D call TRBD1 (6 bases). Trimming cost V 7 bases and J 5 bases, with 14 bases left between them. The CDR3 is 13 residues long. Germline CDR1 is MNHEY and CDR2 is SMNVEV (reference sequence). The CDR3 region has the DNA TGTGCCAGCATCGAACAGGGTAAAACTGAAGCTTTCTTT. Residues: CASIEQGKTEAFF.

V and J are TRBV6-5 and TRBJ2-7; D gene uncertain. Trimming removed 4 bases from V and 2 bases from J, with 6 bases in between. This CDR3 region has 12 residues. Germline V CDR1 and CDR2: MNHEY, SVGAGI. The chain's CDR3 is CASSSLTYEQYF. In DNA, the CDR3 is TGTGCCAGCAGTTCCCTTACCTACGAGCAGTACTTC.

The genes are TRBV6-4 and TRBJ2-3; D could derive from TRBD1 or TRBD2 (6 bases each). CDR3 length: 14 residues. Trimming took 4 bases from V and 3 from J, leaving 11 bases between them. Germline loops: CDR1 MRHNA, CDR2 SNTAGT. The CDR3 bases are TGTGCCAGCAGTGGTTCGGGGGCGACAGATACGCAGTATTTT. It codes for CASSGSGATDTQYF.

V is TRBV7-2 and J is TRBJ2-2; TRBD1 aligns across 7 bases. The CDR3 consists of 16 residues. V lost 4 bases to trimming and J lost 2 bases; unmatched junction nucleotides: 7. Germline-derived CDR1 and CDR2 are SGHTA and FQGNSA. As DNA, the CDR3 is TGTGCCAGCAGCTCACCACAGGGGCCTAACACCGGGGAGCTGTTTTTT. Translating gives CASSSPQGPNTGELFF. Variable domain in full (rest from reference TRBV7-2 and TRBJ2-2): GAGVSQSPSNKVTEKGKDVELRCDPISGHTALYWYRQSLGQGLEFLIYFQGNSAPDKSGLPSDRFSAERTGGSVSTLTIQRTQQEDSAVYLCASSSPQGPNTGELFFGEGSRLTVL.

V is TRBV7-6 and J is TRBJ1-6; maybe TRBD1 (5 bases). V was shortened by 0 bases and J by 10 bases, with 13 bases between the two germline ends. The germline V gene encodes CDR1 SGHVS and CDR2 FNYEAQ. This CDR3 has 15 amino acids. The CDR3 DNA sequence: TGTGCCAGCAGCTTAGCACCCACTAGGGGATCACCCCTCCACTTT. Encoded protein: CASSLAPTRGSPLHF.

This chain joins TRBV28 and TRBJ1-5; 10 positions agree with TRBD1. The V and J ends lost 4 bases and 5 bases, in that order; junction bases with no gene match: 5. There are 15 residues in the CDR3. Per germline, CDR1 MDHEN and CDR2 SYDVKM. CDR3 DNA sequence: TGTGCCAGCAGTTACCCGGGACAGGGGTATCAGCCCCAGCATTTT. It yields the protein CASSYPGQGYQPQHF. Supplemented by reference TRBV28 and TRBJ1-5, the full variable domain reads DVKVTQSSRYLVKRTGEKVFLECVQDMDHENMFWYRQDPGLGLRLIYFSYDVKMKEKGDIPEGYSVSREKKERFSLILESASTNQTSMYLCASSYPGQGYQPQHFGDGTRLSIL.

Only one count was recorded for this clone. The V call is TRBV7-2, the J call TRBJ2-3; D not certain. This CDR3 comprises 19 residues. V was trimmed by 2 bases and J by 0 bases, leaving 21 bases between them. CDR1 and CDR2 (germline): SGHTA, FQGNSA. The CDR3 DNA is TGTGCCAGCAGCTTAACCCCCACCCGTCGGGTTCCTAGCACAGATACGCAGTATTTT. Its protein is CASSLTPTRRVPSTDTQYF.

The V gene is TRBV4-1, the J gene TRBJ2-7, with 8 bases aligning to TRBD2. This CDR3 is built from 15 residues. With V trimmed by 1 base and J by 4 bases, 6 bases remained unmatched. CDR1 and CDR2 from the germline V gene are MGHRA and YSYEKL. This chain's CDR3 is CASSQAPGLDYEQYF. The CDR3 DNA reads TGCGCCAGCAGCCAAGCGCCGGGACTAGATTACGAGCAGTACTTC.

This chain joins TRBV7-9 and TRBJ1-1; D perhaps matches TRBD1 (5 bases). V lost 3 bases to trimming and J lost 5 bases, with 13 bases between them. CDR1 is SEHNR and CDR2 is FQNEAQ in the germline V gene (reference sequence). The CDR3 loop spans 14 amino acids. CDR3 residues: CASSFGGAGTEAFF. The CDR3 DNA is TGTGCCAGCAGCTTCGGGGGTGCGGGTACTGAAGCTTTCTTT.

The sample holds many counts of this clone. The chain is built from TRBV5-6 and TRBJ2-3, with TRBD1 identical over 9 bases. The CDR3 runs 19 residues. V was clipped by 2 bases and J by 0 bases; unmatched bases: 13. CDR1 SGHDT and CDR2 YYEEEE come from the germline V gene. CDR3 sequence (DNA): TGTGCCAGCAGCTTAGGCCCTTTAGGGGACAGGGTTAGCACAGATACGCAGTATTTT. The encoded protein is CASSLGPLGDRVSTDTQYF.

The rearrangement joins TRBV5-1 to TRBJ2-1, with D possibly TRBD1 on 6 matching bases. Trimming took 0 bases from V and 9 from J, leaving 7 bases between them. Germline lookup yields CDR1 SGHRS and CDR2 YFSETQ. This CDR3 contains 12 residues. CDR3 amino acids: CASSLGGGEQFF. In DNA, the CDR3 is TGCGCCAGCAGCTTGGGAGGGGGTGAGCAGTTCTTC. The whole variable domain, filled in from reference TRBV5-1 and TRBJ2-1, reads KAGVTQTPRYLIKTRGQQVTLSCSPISGHRSVSWYQQTPGQGLQFLFEYFSETQRNKGNFPGRFSGRQFSNSRSEMNVSTLELGDSALYLCASSLGGGEQFFGPGTRLTVL.

The chain has TRBV6-2 or TRBV6-3 and TRBJ1-1, with 8 bases that match TRBD1. Looked up from germline, CDR1 is MNHEY and CDR2 is SVGEGT. CDR3 length: 15 amino acids. J lost 4 bases, V lost 5 bases, and 9 bases had no gene match. The CDR3 sequence: CASSTRTGLGTEAFF. The CDR3 bases are TGTGCCAGCAGTACAAGGACAGGGTTGGGCACTGAAGCTTTCTTT.

This clone was counted once. V and J are TRBV4-3 and TRBJ1-2; D is undetermined. Germline CDR1 LGHNA, CDR2 YSLEER. The V end lost 4 bases, the J end lost 6 bases, and 12 bases lay between the germline ends. CDR3 length: 13 residues. DNA of the CDR3: TGCGCCAGCAGCCGTAGGCGGCAGGATGGCTACACCTTC. Its translation is CASSRRRQDGYTF.